This T cell receptor (beta chain) appears in the sequencing data of a study of tumor and adjacent non-tumor tissue in lung cancer. At the level of the study: The patients, roughly 10 men and about 5 women, were roughly 31 to 80 with stage I to III disease. Whole-study results and caveats: Significantly higher TCR diversity was found in tumor than normal lung.

Germline V gives CDR1 SGHAT, CDR2 FQNNGV. The CDR3 consists of 13 residues. Three rounds of nested PCR, following a modified ARM-PCR protocol, produced the TCRbeta library. Each CDR3 protein is one row after TCRdb ran MiXCR on the multiplex PCR reads. The table lists 80,000 to 130,000 distinct CDR3 sequences, 60% to 80% of them singletons. No cell sorting was done before RNA was extracted from the tissue. Distant lung tissue was collected more than 3 cm away from the tumor edge. Remarks on this clonotype: No antigen is known for it. One end of the junction does not line up with germline, which may come from a read error.

The sequencing input was distant non-tumor lung tissue. This sequence originates from a man younger than 45 with non-small cell lung cancer. The chain uses TRBV11-2 and TRBJ2-7, with D unresolved. Written as DNA, the CDR3 is TGTGCCAGCAGCATGGGGATGACCTACGAGCAGCACTTC. It is translated as CASSMGMTYEQHF.